One and the same sample provided the 9 T cell receptor beta chains below, sequenced in a study of T cells after yellow fever vaccination. TCRdb redid the calling of the 5' RACE reads with MiXCR, one entry per CDR3 protein. Of hundreds of thousands of distinct CDR3 sequences detected, around 8.1% appear once; the ten largest clones hold 17%. Source: PBMCs, taken about 49 days after the first yellow fever vaccination. These receptor sequences come from a man between 18 and 35 years old who received the YFV17D yellow fever vaccine.

This clonotype was seen only a few times. The chain links TRBV12-3 or TRBV12-4 to TRBJ1-5; TRBD1 might be the D (5 bases). The CDR3 sequence is 14 residues long. The V end was cut by 6 bases, the J end by 5 bases, with 14 bases between. The CDR3 DNA follows: TGTGCCAGCAGCTACTGGGGGGATGATCAGCCCCAGCATTTT. Protein: CASSYWGDDQPQHF.

This clonotype has only a few counts. The chain combines TRBV9 with TRBJ1-5, with D unclear. Germline V gene sequence: CDR1 SGDLS, CDR2 YYNGEE. The germline V and J ends were trimmed by 3 bases and 0 bases, with 10 bases remaining between them. The CDR3 consists of 15 residues. CDR3 DNA: TGTGCCAGCAGCGAGAATCCAGCTAGCAATCAGCCCCAGCATTTT. This encodes CASSENPASNQPQHF.

The chain joins TRBV29-1 to TRBJ2-2; D remains ambiguous. Germline loops: CDR1 SQVTM, CDR2 ANQGSEA. The length of the CDR3 is 13 residues. V gave up 4 bases and J gave up 1 base, with 7 bases separating them. The CDR3 is CSVVRQNTGELFF. The CDR3 DNA follows: TGCAGCGTTGTTAGGCAGAACACCGGGGAGCTGTTTTTT.

The genes are TRBV7-3 and TRBJ1-2, with D unresolved. Germline loops: CDR1 SGHTA, CDR2 FQGTGA. The CDR3 totals 13 residues. Trimming shortened V by 5 bases and J by 6 bases, and 13 bases separated the two germline ends. The CDR3 DNA reads as TGTGCCAGCAGCAAAAGTTCCGGTCATGGCTACACCTTC. Translation: CASSKSSGHGYTF.

There are a few counts of this clonotype. The chain recombines TRBV5-1 with TRBJ1-6, with D possibly being TRBD1 (5 bases). Trimming shortened V by 3 bases and J by 0 bases, and 10 bases separated the two germline ends. This CDR3 has 16 amino acids. Germline CDR1 is SGHRS and CDR2 is YFSETQ. The CDR3: CASSWTLSSYNSPLHF. CDR3 DNA sequence: TGCGCCAGCAGCTGGACACTGAGCTCCTATAATTCACCCCTCCACTTT.

The chain uses TRBV5-1 and TRBJ2-7; D is unresolved. The CDR3 consists of 14 residues. Trimming cost V 0 bases and J 6 bases, with 13 bases left between them. Germline CDR1 SGHRS, CDR2 YFSETQ. The CDR3 DNA is TGCGCCAGCAGCTTGGCTCCTGCGCCCGGCGAGCAGTACGTC. Protein product: CASSLAPAPGEQYV.

In its sample, this clonotype was seen many times. The genes are TRBV6-4 and TRBJ2-2; 9 bases map to TRBD1. Trimming cost V 8 bases and J 3 bases; bases outside gene matches: 1. Germline CDR1 MRHNA, CDR2 SNTAGT. This CDR3 has 13 residues. CDR3 nucleotide sequence: TGTGCCAGCCGGGACAGGGACACCGGGGAGCTGTTTTTT. This encodes CASRDRDTGELFF.

This clonotype was detected a few times. This chain uses TRBV12-3 or TRBV12-4 with TRBJ2-7, with D uncertain. This CDR3 contains 14 residues. Trimming removed 5 bases at V and 5 bases at J, with 16 bases between. CDR3 loop: CASSPPGTGHEQYF. In DNA form, the CDR3 reads TGTGCCAGCAGTCCTCCAGGTACCGGCCACGAGCAGTACTTC.

This clonotype came up a few times. This chain connects TRBV5-1 to TRBJ2-1; 12 positions agree with TRBD2. V shed 0 bases, J shed 3 bases, and the junction held 7 bases outside the gene matches. This CDR3 spans 18 amino acids. Germline CDR1 SGHRS, CDR2 YFSETQ. CDR3 bases: TGCGCCAGCAGCTTGGCGGCTAGCGGGGGGGACCTCTACAATGAGCAGTTCTTC. It is translated as CASSLAASGGDLYNEQFF.